This entry lists 5 T cell receptor beta chains sequenced from one sample in a study of blood T cell repertoires in COVID-19. Method: immunoSEQ multiplex PCR; TCRdb's copy keeps in-frame clones and lacks some. The table includes about 180,000 clones, 70% to 85% detected once. The sample consisted of PBMCs or T cells enriched from blood (not recorded which). The receptors shown here come from a man aged 50 to 59 who had recovered from COVID-19.

The V call is TRBV11-2, the J call TRBJ2-7; the D gene is possibly TRBD2 (5 bases). This CDR3 has 13 amino acids. Germline assignment: CDR1 SGHAT and CDR2 FQNNGV. The V and J ends lost 0 bases and 5 bases respectively, with 8 bases between them. The CDR3 DNA reads as TGTGCCAGCAGCTTAGATAACGGGGACGAGCAGTACTTC. Its translation is CASSLDNGDEQYF.

The chain is built from TRBV5-6 and TRBJ2-7, with D perhaps matching TRBD2 (5 bases). Per germline, CDR1 SGHDT and CDR2 YYEEEE. The length of the CDR3 is 12 residues. Trimming left V 1 base short and J 8 bases short, with 10 bases between. CDR3 loop: CASSLTRKKQYF. The CDR3 coding sequence is TGTGCCAGCAGCTTGACTAGAAAGAAGCAGTACTTC.

This rearrangement joins TRBV4-1 to TRBJ1-2; D is possibly TRBD1 (5 bases). Trimming left V 2 bases short and J 4 bases short, with 14 bases between. The CDR3 spans 15 residues. CDR1 is MGHRA and CDR2 is YSYEKL in the germline V gene. The CDR3 here is CASSQPDSPFYGYTF. CDR3 bases: TGCGCCAGCAGCCAACCAGACAGTCCTTTCTATGGCTACACCTTC.

Only a few counts were recorded for this clone. V and J are TRBV6-1 and TRBJ2-7; a possible D gene is TRBD2 (5 bases). Germline V gene lookup returns CDR1 MNHNS and CDR2 SASEGT. CDR3 size: 15 residues. V was trimmed by 0 bases and J by 3 bases, leaving 12 bases between them. The CDR3 region is CASSEARPSLYEQYF. CDR3 in DNA: TGTGCCAGCAGTGAAGCGCGGCCTAGCCTCTACGAGCAGTACTTC.

This chain connects TRBV23-1 to TRBJ2-7, with 10 bases that match TRBD1. TRBV23-1 is an ORF for which the function is uncertain. J gave up 4 bases and V 2 bases, and 11 bases lay outside the gene matches. This CDR3 region has 17 residues. The chain's CDR3 is CASSQPARDRGSYEQYF. The CDR3 DNA is TGCGCCAGCAGTCAACCGGCCCGGGACAGGGGTTCTTACGAGCAGTACTTC.